Following are 9 T cell receptor beta chains from one sample sequenced in a study of blood T cell repertoires in COVID-19. Sequencing used immunoSEQ multiplex PCR; TCRdb keeps in-frame clones, though not all of them. The sample includes 200,000 to 250,000 clones, around 85% seen only once; the top ten take approximately 19%. Sequenced material: PBMCs or T cells enriched from blood (not recorded which). These receptors were obtained from a man in his forties or fifties who had recovered from COVID-19.

This clone was seen only once. The rearrangement uses TRBV7-2 and TRBJ2-1, with D perhaps matching TRBD1 (6 bases). From germline, CDR1 is SGHTA and CDR2 FQGNSA. CDR3 length: 14 residues. The V end was cut by 6 bases, the J end by 8 bases, with 17 bases between. In nucleotides, the CDR3 is TGTGCCAGCAGGCACACCGTAGGGGGTGATGAGCAGTTCTTC. This translates into CASRHTVGGDEQFF.

This rearrangement joins TRBV7-6 to TRBJ2-7, with D uncertain. The V end lost 1 base, the J end lost 5 bases, and 9 bases lay between the germline ends. The CDR3 runs 13 residues. CDR1 SGHVS and CDR2 FNYEAQ come from the germline V gene. In nucleotides, the CDR3 is TGTGCCAGCAGCTTAGAACCTAGAAACGAGCAGTACTTC. Residues: CASSLEPRNEQYF.

This clone is a singleton in its sample. The chain combines TRBV5-6 with TRBJ1-1; D call uncertain. There are 11 residues in the CDR3. The germline V gene has CDR1 SGHDT and CDR2 YYEEEE. Trimming took off 2 bases at V and 4 bases at J, with 3 bases between the two ends. This CDR3 is CASSFSTEAFF. Written as DNA, the CDR3 is TGTGCCAGCAGCTTCAGCACTGAAGCTTTCTTT.

CDR3 nucleotide sequence: TGTGCCAGCTCACCAAAAACAGGCAATAATTCACCCCTCCACTTT. Protein product: CASSPKTGNNSPLHF. J is TRBJ1-6 and V is TRBV18; tentative D call: TRBD1 (5 bases). The CDR3 runs 15 residues. Germline V gene sequence: CDR1 KGHSH, CDR2 LQKENI. Trimming removed 2 bases from V and 5 bases from J, with 10 bases in between. Drawing the rest from reference TRBV18 and TRBJ1-6, the complete variable domain is NAGVMQNPRHLVRRRGQEARLRCSPMKGHSHVYWYRQLPEEGLKFMVYLQKENIIDESGMPKERFSAEFPKEGPSILRIQQVVRGDSAAYFCASSPKTGNNSPLHFGNGTRLTVT.

CDR3 nucleotide sequence: TGTGCCAGCAGCCCCCAGGGACTGAATCAGCCCCAGCATTTT. This codes for CASSPQGLNQPQHF. The chain combines TRBV7-9 with TRBJ1-5; tentatively, D is TRBD1 (5 bases). Germline assignment: CDR1 SEHNR and CDR2 FQNEAQ (reference sequence). The V and J ends lost 5 bases and 4 bases respectively, with 12 bases between them. The CDR3 loop spans 14 amino acids. Using reference TRBV7-9 and TRBJ1-5 for the parts outside the CDR3, the full variable domain is DTGVSQNPRHKITKRGQNVTFRCDPISEHNRLYWYRQTLGQGPEFLTYFQNEAQLEKSRLLSDRFSAERPKGSFSTLEIQRTEQGDSAMYLCASSPQGLNQPQHFGDGTRLSIL.

The chain is built from TRBV7-2 and TRBJ2-1, with D possibly matching TRBD2 (5 bases). Germline CDR1 reads SGHTA; CDR2 reads FQGNSA. Trimming stripped 1 base from V and 13 bases from J, with 23 bases between. There are 16 residues in the CDR3. Here the CDR3 reads CASSLGQVGLAGGQFF. In DNA, the CDR3 is TGTGCCAGCAGCTTAGGGCAAGTTGGTCTAGCCGGTGGTCAGTTCTTC.

This clone appeared a single time. J is TRBJ1-2 and V is TRBV18; D gene unclear. V was shortened by 3 bases and J by 5 bases, with 16 bases between the two germline ends. Germline CDR1 KGHSH, CDR2 LQKENI. The CDR3 runs to 15 residues. The CDR3 is CASSPNDFVVYGYTF. Written as DNA, the CDR3 is TGTGCCAGCTCACCTAACGACTTTGTAGTTTATGGCTACACCTTC.

V usage is TRBV3-1 (or the pseudogene TRBV3-2) and J usage is TRBJ1-1; TRBD1 is a possible D gene (6 bases). V was trimmed by 4 bases and J by 5 bases, leaving 17 bases between them. This CDR3 is built from 15 residues. CDR1 is LGHDT, CDR2 YNNKEL, per germline (reference sequence). The CDR3 DNA is TGTGCCAGCAGCCCGCTGGGGGGGCGAGGGACTGAAGCTTTCTTT. Translating gives CASSPLGGRGTEAFF.

This chain joins TRBV5-4 and TRBJ1-2; D perhaps matches TRBD1 (5 bases). In germline, CDR1 is SGHNT, CDR2 YYREEE (reference sequence). The CDR3 is made up of 14 amino acids. V was shortened by 3 bases and J by 7 bases, with 16 bases between the two germline ends. The CDR3 spells CASSSLFDRLGYTF. CDR3 DNA: TGTGCCAGCAGCTCTCTCTTTGACAGACTTGGCTACACCTTC.